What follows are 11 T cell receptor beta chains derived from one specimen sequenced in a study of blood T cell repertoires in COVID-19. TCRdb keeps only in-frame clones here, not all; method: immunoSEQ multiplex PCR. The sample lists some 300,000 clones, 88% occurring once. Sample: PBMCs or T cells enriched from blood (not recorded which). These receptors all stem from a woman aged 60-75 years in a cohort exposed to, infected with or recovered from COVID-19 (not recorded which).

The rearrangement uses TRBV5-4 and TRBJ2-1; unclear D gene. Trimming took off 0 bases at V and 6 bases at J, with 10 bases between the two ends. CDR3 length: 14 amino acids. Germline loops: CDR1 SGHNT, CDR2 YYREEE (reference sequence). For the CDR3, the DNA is TGTGCCAGCAGCTTGGGGCCTCTCGCCAATGAGCAGTTCTTC. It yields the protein CASSLGPLANEQFF.

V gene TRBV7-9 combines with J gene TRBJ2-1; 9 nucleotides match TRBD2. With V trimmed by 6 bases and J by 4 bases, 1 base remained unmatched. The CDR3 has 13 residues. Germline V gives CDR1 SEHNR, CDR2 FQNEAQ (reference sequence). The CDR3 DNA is TGTGCCAGCAGGCTAGCGGGGTACAATGAGCAGTTCTTC. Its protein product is CASRLAGYNEQFF.

The CDR3 nucleotides are TGTGCCAGTACCCCACGGGGATCTAACTATGGCTACACCTTC. Residues: CASTPRGSNYGYTF. The rearrangement joins TRBV19 to TRBJ1-2; unclear D gene. The V and J ends lost 7 bases and 0 bases respectively, with 12 bases between them. The V gene's germline CDR1 is LNHDA and CDR2 SQIVND (reference sequence). The CDR3 is made up of 14 amino acids.

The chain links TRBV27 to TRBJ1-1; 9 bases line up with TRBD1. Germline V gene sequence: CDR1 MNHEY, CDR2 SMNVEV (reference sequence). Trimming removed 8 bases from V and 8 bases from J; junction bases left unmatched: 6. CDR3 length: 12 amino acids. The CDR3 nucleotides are TGTGCCAGCGGAGCGGGGACAGGGGAAGCTTTCTTT. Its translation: CASGAGTGEAFF.

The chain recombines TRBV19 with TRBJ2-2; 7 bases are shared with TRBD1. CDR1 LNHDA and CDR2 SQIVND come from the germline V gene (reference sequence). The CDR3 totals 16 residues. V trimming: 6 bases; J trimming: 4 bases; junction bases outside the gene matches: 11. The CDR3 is CASSPQGPKVTGELFF. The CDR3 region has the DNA TGTGCCAGTAGCCCACAGGGGCCAAAGGTCACCGGGGAGCTGTTTTTT.

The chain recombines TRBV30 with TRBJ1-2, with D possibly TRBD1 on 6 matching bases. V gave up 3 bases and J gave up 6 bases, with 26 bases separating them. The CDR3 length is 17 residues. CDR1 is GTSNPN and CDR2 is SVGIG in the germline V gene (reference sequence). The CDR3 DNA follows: TGTGCCTGGAGGATTCCGGGACAAAAAGGGAAGAGGGATGGCTACACCTTC. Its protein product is CAWRIPGQKGKRDGYTF.

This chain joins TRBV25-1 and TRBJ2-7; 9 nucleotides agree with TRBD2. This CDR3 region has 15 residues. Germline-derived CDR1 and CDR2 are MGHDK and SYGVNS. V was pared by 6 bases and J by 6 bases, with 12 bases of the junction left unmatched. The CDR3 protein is CASSEASSGIIEQYF. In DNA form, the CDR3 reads TGTGCCAGCAGCGAAGCGTCTAGCGGGATTATCGAGCAGTACTTC.

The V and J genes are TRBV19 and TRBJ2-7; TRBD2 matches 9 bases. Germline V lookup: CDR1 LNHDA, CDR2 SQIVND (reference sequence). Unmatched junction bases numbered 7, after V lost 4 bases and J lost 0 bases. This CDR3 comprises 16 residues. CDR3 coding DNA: TGTGCCAGTAGTAATTTTCTAGCGGGGAACTCCTACGAGCAGTACTTC. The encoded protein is CASSNFLAGNSYEQYF. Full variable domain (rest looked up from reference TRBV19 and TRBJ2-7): DGGITQSPKYLFRKEGQNVTLSCEQNLNHDAMYWYRQDPGQGLRLIYYSQIVNDFQKGDIAEGYSVSREKKESFPLTVTSAQKNPTAFYLCASSNFLAGNSYEQYFGPGTRLTVT.

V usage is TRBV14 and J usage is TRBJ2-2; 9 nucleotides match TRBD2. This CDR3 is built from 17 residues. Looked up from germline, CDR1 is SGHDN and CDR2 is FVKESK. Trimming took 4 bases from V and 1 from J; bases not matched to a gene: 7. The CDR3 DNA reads TGTGCCAGCAGCCCGGTGGTACTAGCGGGGAACACCGGGGAGCTGTTTTTT. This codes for CASSPVVLAGNTGELFF.

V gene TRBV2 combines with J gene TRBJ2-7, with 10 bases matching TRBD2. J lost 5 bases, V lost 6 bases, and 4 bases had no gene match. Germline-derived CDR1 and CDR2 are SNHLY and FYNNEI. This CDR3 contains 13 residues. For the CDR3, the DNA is TGTGCCAGCAGGCTAGCGGGAGCTGACGAGCAGTACTTC. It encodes CASRLAGADEQYF.

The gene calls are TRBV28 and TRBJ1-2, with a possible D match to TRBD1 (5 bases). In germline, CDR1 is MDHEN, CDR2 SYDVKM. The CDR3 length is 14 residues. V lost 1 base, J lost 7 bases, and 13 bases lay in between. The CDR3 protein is CASSLSPSRGGYTF. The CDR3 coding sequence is TGTGCCAGCAGTTTATCGCCCTCAAGGGGTGGCTACACCTTC.